This entry lists 32 T cell receptor beta chains sequenced from one sample in a study of T cell clones after liver transplantation. Measured with immunoSEQ multiplex PCR; TCRdb has only the in-frame clones, and not every one. Found here are some 59,000 clones, 71% of them singletons; the top ten hold 15%. Sequenced here: CD4+ T cells from blood, sampled before liver transplant. All receptors derive from a human donor who received a liver transplant.

V gene TRBV7-2 combines with J gene TRBJ1-5; D uncertain. Germline V gene data show CDR1 as SGHTA and CDR2 as FQGNSA. Trimming stripped 1 base from V and 3 bases from J, with 10 bases between. This CDR3 is built from 15 residues. The CDR3 region has the DNA TGTGCCAGCAGCTTAGAGCTCCAGGTCAATCAGCCCCAGCATTTT. This codes for CASSLELQVNQPQHF. The full variable domain, rest sourced from reference TRBV7-2 and TRBJ1-5, is GAGVSQSPSNKVTEKGKDVELRCDPISGHTALYWYRQSLGQGLEFLIYFQGNSAPDKSGLPSDRFSAERTGGSVSTLTIQRTQQEDSAVYLCASSLELQVNQPQHFGDGTRLSIL.

The V call is TRBV28, the J call TRBJ1-2; D may be TRBD1 (6 bases). Germline values: CDR1 MDHEN, CDR2 SYDVKM. V was trimmed by 11 bases and J by 5 bases, leaving 15 bases between them. The CDR3 has 12 residues. The CDR3 loop reads CACLGQGYGYTF. The CDR3 DNA is TGTGCCTGTTTGGGGCAGGGGTATGGCTACACCTTC.

The gene calls are TRBV11-2 and TRBJ1-6, with 11 positions matching TRBD1. Trimming removed 5 bases from V and 4 bases from J; junction bases left unmatched: 1. The CDR3 contains 15 residues. From germline, CDR1 is SGHAT and CDR2 FQNNGV. Written as DNA, the CDR3 is TGTGCCAGCAGCCGGGACAGGGGGTATAATTCACCCCTCCACTTT. Residues: CASSRDRGYNSPLHF. Together with reference TRBV11-2 and TRBJ1-6, the CDR3 gives the full variable domain: EAGVAQSPRYKIIEKRQSVAFWCNPISGHATLYWYQQILGQGPKLLIQFQNNGVVDDSQLPKDRFSAERLKGVDSTLKIQPAKLEDSAVYLCASSRDRGYNSPLHFGNGTRLTVT.

This clone has a count of ten or more. This chain connects TRBV7-9 to TRBJ1-6, with 9 bases matching TRBD1. This CDR3 region has 15 residues. The germline V gene encodes CDR1 SEHNR and CDR2 FQNEAQ (reference sequence). With 3 bases clipped from V and 8 bases from J, the junction kept 5 bases outside the gene matches. CDR3 bases: TGTGCCAGCAGCTTTACGGGACAGGGAGATTCACCCCTCCACTTT. As protein: CASSFTGQGDSPLHF.

The V call is TRBV11-2, the J call TRBJ1-5; D gene unclear. The ends were cut back, 5 bases at V and 1 base at J, with 18 bases in the middle. CDR1 is SGHAT and CDR2 is FQNNGV in the germline V gene. This CDR3 has 17 amino acids. The CDR3, as DNA: TGTGCCAGCAGCGCCACGACTGGTTCGTTCAGCAATCAGCCCCAGCATTTT. Its protein is CASSATTGSFSNQPQHF.

The chain uses TRBV28 and TRBJ1-1; D uncertain. This CDR3 is built from 12 residues. The germline V gene has CDR1 MDHEN and CDR2 SYDVKM. The ends were cut back, 7 bases at V and 1 base at J, with 7 bases in the middle. DNA of the CDR3: TGTGCCAGCATCCTAGGGAACACTGAAGCTTTCTTT. Encoded protein: CASILGNTEAFF.

The chain has TRBV2 and TRBJ1-4; TRBD1 might be the D (5 bases). CDR3 length: 16 amino acids. Germline V gene sequence: CDR1 SNHLY, CDR2 FYNNEI. The V and J ends lost 4 bases and 0 bases respectively, with 12 bases between them. This CDR3 is CASSAGGSATNEKLFF. The CDR3 DNA sequence: TGTGCCAGCAGTGCTGGGGGGAGTGCAACTAATGAAAAACTGTTTTTT.

The J gene is TRBJ1-1, the V gene TRBV4-1, with D perhaps TRBD1 (6 bases). Trimming pared 6 bases from V and 5 bases from J, leaving 16 bases between. Germline CDR1 reads MGHRA; CDR2 reads YSYEKL. This CDR3 is 14 amino acids long. The CDR3 is CASSLDRSDTEAFF. The CDR3, as DNA: TGCGCCAGCAGTCTGGACAGAAGCGATACTGAAGCTTTCTTT.

As DNA, the CDR3 is TGTGCCAGCAGCCCGACTAGCGGGACACGAGGCACAGATACGCAGTATTTT. This codes for CASSPTSGTRGTDTQYF. The chain uses TRBV9 and TRBJ2-3; 11 bases agree with TRBD2. Germline V gives CDR1 SGDLS, CDR2 YYNGEE. V shed 4 bases, J shed 1 base, and the junction held 8 bases outside the gene matches. The CDR3 has 17 residues.

This chain links TRBV7-6 with TRBJ1-3; TRBD1 might be the D (5 bases). The CDR3 sequence is 16 residues long. The V gene's germline CDR1 is SGHVS and CDR2 FNYEAQ. Deletions cut 5 bases from V and 0 bases from J, with 14 bases between. The CDR3 reads CASSQTDILSGNTIYF. The DNA of the CDR3 is TGTGCCAGCAGCCAGACGGACATCCTCTCTGGAAACACCATATATTTT.

The V call is TRBV28, the J call TRBJ1-5; no reliable D call. Trimming stripped 8 bases from V and 3 bases from J, with 14 bases between. Germline CDR1 MDHEN, CDR2 SYDVKM. This CDR3 spans 14 amino acids. CDR3 bases: TGTGCCAGCCTCCTAGGCAGCTTCAATCAGCCCCAGCATTTT. Amino acids: CASLLGSFNQPQHF. Variable domain in full (rest from reference TRBV28 and TRBJ1-5): DVKVTQSSRYLVKRTGEKVFLECVQDMDHENMFWYRQDPGLGLRLIYFSYDVKMKEKGDIPEGYSVSREKKERFSLILESASTNQTSMYLCASLLGSFNQPQHFGDGTRLSIL.

V usage is TRBV2 and J usage is TRBJ1-2, with TRBD1 matching 7 bases. Trimming removed 6 bases from V and 2 bases from J; junction bases left unmatched: 9. The CDR3 runs 15 residues. Germline V CDR1 and CDR2: SNHLY, FYNNEI. CDR3: CASRKSGDSNYGYTF. The DNA of the CDR3 is TGTGCCAGCAGGAAGTCCGGGGACAGCAACTATGGCTACACCTTC.

The sample holds a few counts of this clone. The chain combines TRBV30 with TRBJ1-6, with 10 positions matching TRBD1. Germline V gene lookup returns CDR1 GTSNPN and CDR2 SVGIG (reference sequence). The CDR3 is 13 residues long. With V trimmed by 3 bases and J by 7 bases, 0 bases remained unmatched. CDR3 nucleotide sequence: TGTGCCTGGAGGGGACAGGGGAATTCACCCCTCCACTTT. Translating it yields CAWRGQGNSPLHF.

The genes are TRBV5-8 and TRBJ1-4, with D tentatively TRBD1 (6 bases). This CDR3 has 15 residues. Germline CDR1 is SGHTS and CDR2 is YDEGEE. V lost 2 bases and J lost 0, with 8 bases in between. CDR3 sequence: CASSFGQSTNEKLFF. The CDR3 region has the DNA TGTGCCAGCAGCTTCGGACAGTCAACTAATGAAAAACTGTTTTTT.

V is TRBV5-4 and J is TRBJ2-1; D is ambiguous. V lost 1 base, J lost 0 bases, and 11 bases lay in between. The CDR3 extends over 16 amino acids. Germline loops: CDR1 SGHNT, CDR2 YYREEE (reference sequence). CDR3 DNA: TGTGCCAGCAGCTTGTCCCAGATCCTCTCCTACAATGAGCAGTTCTTC. It yields the protein CASSLSQILSYNEQFF.

The chain combines TRBV11-2 with TRBJ2-1; D is possibly TRBD2 (6 bases). The length of the CDR3 is 16 residues. Deletions cut 3 bases from V and 3 bases from J, with 15 bases between. Germline assignment: CDR1 SGHAT and CDR2 FQNNGV. The CDR3 is CASSFGRGTYYNEQFF. CDR3 DNA: TGTGCCAGCAGCTTTGGGAGAGGGACTTACTACAATGAGCAGTTCTTC.

The genes are TRBV5-6 and TRBJ1-2, with D possibly being TRBD1 (5 bases). This CDR3 is 16 amino acids long. V lost 0 bases and J lost 4, with 16 bases in between. The germline gives CDR1 SGHDT, CDR2 YYEEEE. DNA for the CDR3: TGTGCCAGCAGCTTGGCCGCGGCAGGGAATGTCTATGGCTACACCTTC. It translates to CASSLAAAGNVYGYTF.

The chain joins TRBV7-2 to TRBJ1-2; D not resolved. The V end was cut by 4 bases, the J end by 4 bases, with 7 bases between. Per germline, CDR1 SGHTA and CDR2 FQGNSA. The CDR3 is 12 residues long. CDR3 nucleotides: TGTGCCAGCAGCTCCAACACCTATGGCTACACCTTC. This codes for CASSSNTYGYTF.

The chain recombines TRBV6-6 with TRBJ1-1; D is possibly TRBD1 (5 bases). Trimming pared 0 bases from V and 9 bases from J, leaving 8 bases between. The germline V gene encodes CDR1 MNHNY and CDR2 SVGAGI (reference sequence). This CDR3 comprises 12 residues. Here the CDR3 DNA reads TGTGCCAGCAGTTACTCCACAGGACAAGCTTTCTTT. As protein: CASSYSTGQAFF.

CDR3 nucleotides: TGCGCCAGCGCCCCCGGGAGCGCATGGGACACTGAAGCTTTCTTT. This gives the protein CASAPGSAWDTEAFF. V and J are TRBV5-1 and TRBJ1-1; D is ambiguous. The V and J ends lost 7 bases and 3 bases respectively, with 19 bases between them. The CDR3 has 15 amino acids. Germline values: CDR1 SGHRS, CDR2 YFSETQ.

This rearrangement joins TRBV28 to TRBJ2-7; tentative D call: TRBD1 (5 bases). CDR1 is MDHEN and CDR2 is SYDVKM in the germline V gene. CDR3 length equals 14 residues. Trimming took off 6 bases at V and 6 bases at J, with 18 bases between the two ends. The CDR3 reads CASRHDSRLGEQYF. Here the CDR3 DNA reads TGTGCCAGCAGACACGACAGTCGCCTGGGCGAGCAGTACTTC.

This clone was counted once. Mismatch with germline at one junction end may stem from a read error. The V gene is TRBV6-1, the J gene TRBJ1-5, with TRBD1 as a possible D gene (5 bases). Germline V gives CDR1 MNHNS, CDR2 SASEGT. The CDR3 spans 13 residues. CDR3 coding DNA: TGTGCCAGCAGTGACGACAGCAGTCAGCCCCAGCATTTT. It yields the protein CASSDDSSQPQHF.

This clone was detected only once. This sequence joins TRBV4-2 and TRBJ2-3, with D possibly TRBD2 on 6 matching bases. The CDR3 runs to 14 residues. The germline V gene has CDR1 LGHNA and CDR2 YNFKEQ. Trimming shortened V by 1 base and J by 3 bases, and 8 bases separated the two germline ends. In DNA, the CDR3 is TGTGCCAGCAGCCAAGGGGGAGGTACAGATACGCAGTATTTT. Translated: CASSQGGGTDTQYF.

The chain joins TRBV27 to TRBJ1-6; D uncertain. V was pared by 0 bases and J by 7 bases, with 10 bases between. Germline V gene lookup returns CDR1 MNHEY and CDR2 SMNVEV (reference sequence). This CDR3 has 15 amino acids. The CDR3 DNA reads as TGTGCCAGCAGTTTATCCATACAAAACAATTCACCCCTCCACTTT. Encoded protein: CASSLSIQNNSPLHF.

This chain connects TRBV11-2 to TRBJ2-7, with 11 bases fitting TRBD1. The germline gives CDR1 SGHAT, CDR2 FQNNGV. J lost 7 bases, V lost 3 bases, and 14 bases had no gene match. CDR3 size: 17 residues. This CDR3 reads CASSFTDLGQGAKEQYF. The CDR3 coding sequence is TGTGCCAGCAGCTTCACTGATCTTGGACAGGGGGCTAAGGAGCAGTACTTC.

This clone came up a few times. The chain has TRBV5-4 and TRBJ2-3, with 8 bases lining up with TRBD2. The CDR3 consists of 17 residues. Losses at the gene ends were 0 bases for V and 2 bases for J; bases not matched to a gene: 8. Germline V gives CDR1 SGHNT, CDR2 YYREEE (reference sequence). The CDR3 bases are TGTGCCAGCAGCTTGGGGCCTTCGGGGGGGCCCACAGATACGCAGTATTTT. Encoded protein: CASSLGPSGGPTDTQYF.

The V and J genes are TRBV13 and TRBJ2-1, with D possibly TRBD2 on 5 matching bases. Germline loops: CDR1 PRHDT, CDR2 FYEKMQ (reference sequence). Trimming cost V 3 bases and J 0 bases, with 6 bases left between them. This CDR3 comprises 14 residues. The CDR3 DNA reads as TGTGCCAGCAGCTTTGGGAGCTCCTACAATGAGCAGTTCTTC. Translating gives CASSFGSSYNEQFF.

This chain uses TRBV11-2 with TRBJ2-3; the D gene is possibly TRBD2 (6 bases). Germline CDR1 and CDR2: SGHAT and FQNNGV. The V end was cut by 5 bases, the J end by 6 bases, with 12 bases between. The CDR3 consists of 13 residues. CDR3 DNA sequence: TGTGCCAGCAGCCCGACTAGTATTGATACGCAGTATTTT. Translated, it gives CASSPTSIDTQYF.

This chain joins TRBV18 and TRBJ2-7; 8 bases map to TRBD1. The V and J ends lost 2 bases and 2 bases, in that order; junction bases with no gene match: 5. CDR1 and CDR2 (germline): KGHSH, LQKENI. CDR3 length equals 15 residues. The CDR3 DNA follows: TGTGCCAGCTCACCAAGTTGGGACAGGACCTACGAGCAGTACTTC. This codes for CASSPSWDRTYEQYF. Full variable domain (remainder filled in from reference TRBV18 and TRBJ2-7): NAGVMQNPRHLVRRRGQEARLRCSPMKGHSHVYWYRQLPEEGLKFMVYLQKENIIDESGMPKERFSAEFPKEGPSILRIQQVVRGDSAAYFCASSPSWDRTYEQYFGPGTRLTVT.

The chain has TRBV7-9 and TRBJ2-5; 8 bases agree with TRBD2. Trimming took 2 bases from V and 5 from J; bases not matched to a gene: 1. The V gene's germline CDR1 is SEHNR and CDR2 FQNEAQ (reference sequence). There are 13 residues in the CDR3. The CDR3 reads CASSLSGGETQYF. The CDR3 coding sequence is TGTGCCAGCAGCTTAAGCGGGGGCGAGACCCAGTACTTC.

This clone has a single count. The chain uses TRBV18 and TRBJ1-1; no clear D. This CDR3 region has 15 residues. Per germline, CDR1 KGHSH and CDR2 LQKENI. V was clipped by 2 bases and J by 1 base, with 11 bases between them. The CDR3 nucleotides are TGTGCCAGCTCACCATTGGCACGCTCGAACACTGAAGCTTTCTTT. Its translation: CASSPLARSNTEAFF.

The chain uses TRBV14 and TRBJ2-5, with 8 bases matching TRBD2. Germline CDR1 and CDR2: SGHDN and FVKESK. Unmatched junction bases numbered 3, after V lost 1 base and J lost 5 bases. This CDR3 is built from 14 residues. CDR3 bases: TGTGCCAGCAGCCAAGCGGGGGGGCCTGAGACCCAGTACTTC. This encodes CASSQAGGPETQYF.